This T cell receptor (beta chain) was recovered during a study of CD8 T cells in ankylosing spondylitis. Study conclusions and caveats: There was reportedly significant enrichment of clones that were disease-linked in matched ankylosing spondylitis synovial fluid. Relatively rare in peripheral blood, disease-linked clones were also CD8+.

The CDR3 contains 16 residues. Trimming removed 6 bases from V and 2 bases from J; junction bases left unmatched: 8. Germline loops: CDR1 SNHLY, CDR2 FYNNEI. One entry per CDR3 protein, called by TCRdb with MiXCR from the 5' RACE reads. The repertoire consists of 250,000 or so distinct CDR3 sequences, with 15% to 20% occurring once and the leading ten covering around 33%. Comment on this clonotype: Antigen specificity is unknown.

V usage is TRBV2 and J usage is TRBJ2-2; 8 bases are a match to TRBD2. This TCR was recovered from a male donor with ankylosing spondylitis or in good health (not recorded which). The sample comprised blood, either unsorted or a sorted T cell fraction (not recorded which). In DNA form, the CDR3 reads TGTGCCAGCAGCGCGGGACTAGGAAGCAACACCGGGGAGCTGTTTTTT. Amino acid sequence: CASSAGLGSNTGELFF.